These 5 T cell receptor beta chains share one sample of origin, sequenced in a study of patients and donors after allogeneic stem cell transplantation. One entry per CDR3 protein, called by TCRdb with MiXCR from the RT-PCR reads. The sample lists approximately 430,000 distinct CDR3 sequences; 16% were seen once. The sample comprised blood, either unsorted or a sorted T cell fraction (not recorded which). These receptor sequences come from a human donor who was either an allogeneic HSCT recipient or a stem cell or donor lymphocyte infusion donor (not recorded which). It is not recorded whose cells these are; they may come from a transplant donor.

This sequence joins TRBV20-1 and TRBJ2-5; either TRBD1 or TRBD2 may fit D (5 bases each). The germline V gene has CDR1 DFQATT and CDR2 SNEGSKA (reference sequence). Trimming pared 0 bases from V and 4 bases from J, leaving 21 bases between. The length of the CDR3 is 17 residues. The CDR3 region is CSAREGARGKYRETQYF. The CDR3 nucleotides are TGCAGTGCTAGAGAAGGAGCGAGGGGAAAATATAGAGAGACCCAGTACTTC.

The CDR3 DNA follows: TGCGCCAGCCGGGAGGGGGCGTACGAGCAGTACTTC. This gives the protein CASREGAYEQYF. V is TRBV5-1 and J is TRBJ2-7, with D possibly being TRBD2 (8 bases). From germline, CDR1 is SGHRS and CDR2 YFSETQ. The V end lost 7 bases, the J end lost 4 bases, and 12 bases lay between the germline ends. The CDR3 consists of 12 residues. Full variable domain (missing parts from reference TRBV5-1 and TRBJ2-7): KAGVTQTPRYLIKTRGQQVTLSCSPISGHRSVSWYQQTPGQGLQFLFEYFSETQRNKGNFPGRFSGRQFSNSRSEMNVSTLELGDSALYLCASREGAYEQYFGPGTRLTVT.

This clonotype was found a few times. The chain uses TRBV20-1 and TRBJ2-2; D perhaps matches TRBD2 (5 bases). This CDR3 region has 15 residues. Germline CDR1 DFQATT, CDR2 SNEGSKA (reference sequence). V shed 3 bases and J shed 1 base, with 12 bases lying between them. CDR3 coding DNA: TGCAGTGCTAGGGACTCGGCACTGAACACCGGGGAGCTGTTTTTT. This encodes CSARDSALNTGELFF.

This clonotype has a handful of counts. The chain recombines TRBV12-3 or TRBV12-4 with TRBJ2-7; tentatively, D is TRBD1 (6 bases). This CDR3 is built from 14 residues. The V and J ends lost 5 bases and 2 bases respectively, with 13 bases between them. In nucleotides, the CDR3 is TGTGCCAGCAGTGACAGGAACAGTCCCTACGAGCAGTACTTC. It is translated as CASSDRNSPYEQYF.

This clonotype was seen only a few times. The J gene is TRBJ1-1, the V gene TRBV30; 7 bases match TRBD1. The junction had 9 bases not matched to a gene; V was cut back by 3 bases and J by 5 bases. Looked up from germline, CDR1 is GTSNPN and CDR2 is SVGIG (reference sequence). This CDR3 spans 14 amino acids. CDR3 in amino acids: CAWSAGGGGTEAFF. DNA of the CDR3: TGTGCCTGGAGCGCAGGGGGAGGAGGTACTGAAGCTTTCTTT.